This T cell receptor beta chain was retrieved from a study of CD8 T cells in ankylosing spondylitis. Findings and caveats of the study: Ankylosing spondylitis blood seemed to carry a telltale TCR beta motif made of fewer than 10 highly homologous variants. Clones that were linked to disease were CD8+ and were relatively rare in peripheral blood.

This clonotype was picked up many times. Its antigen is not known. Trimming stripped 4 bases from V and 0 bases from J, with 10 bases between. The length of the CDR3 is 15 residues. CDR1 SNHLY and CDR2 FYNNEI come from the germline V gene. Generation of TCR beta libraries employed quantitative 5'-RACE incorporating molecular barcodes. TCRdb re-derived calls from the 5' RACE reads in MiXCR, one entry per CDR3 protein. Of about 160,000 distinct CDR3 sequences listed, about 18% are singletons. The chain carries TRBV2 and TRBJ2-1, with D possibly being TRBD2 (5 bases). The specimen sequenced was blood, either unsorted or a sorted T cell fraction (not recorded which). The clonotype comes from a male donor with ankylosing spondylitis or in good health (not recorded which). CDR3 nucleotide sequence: TGTGCCAGCAGTGGAACACTAGGCTCCTACAATGAGCAGTTCTTC. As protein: CASSGTLGSYNEQFF.